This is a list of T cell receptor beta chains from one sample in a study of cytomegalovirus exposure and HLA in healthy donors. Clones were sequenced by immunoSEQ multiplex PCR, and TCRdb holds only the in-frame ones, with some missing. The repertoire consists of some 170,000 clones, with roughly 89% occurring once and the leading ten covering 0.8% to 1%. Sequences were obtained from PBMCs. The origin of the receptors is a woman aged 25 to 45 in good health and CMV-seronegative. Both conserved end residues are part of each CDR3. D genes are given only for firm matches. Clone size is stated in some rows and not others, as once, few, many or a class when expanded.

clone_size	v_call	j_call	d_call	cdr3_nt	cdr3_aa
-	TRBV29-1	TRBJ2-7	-	TGCAGCGTTGAAGATGGCAGGGCTTACGAGCAGTACTTC	CSVEDGRAYEQYF
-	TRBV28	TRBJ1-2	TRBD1	TGTGCCAGCAGTTTGGAGACAGGGACCCTCACGGGTGGCTACACCTTC	CASSLETGTLTGGYTF
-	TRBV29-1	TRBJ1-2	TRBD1	TGCAGCGTTCTTGGGACAGTATATGGCTACACCTTC	CSVLGTVYGYTF
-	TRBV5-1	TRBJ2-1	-	TGCGCCAGCACTCTCCCGTCCTACAATGAGCAGTTCTTC	CASTLPSYNEQFF
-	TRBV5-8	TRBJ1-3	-	TGTGCCAGCTACTCCGGACAAATGATGGGAAACACCATATATTTT	CASYSGQMMGNTIYF
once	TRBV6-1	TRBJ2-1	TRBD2	TGTGCCAGCAGTGAAGAAGTCCCGGGGGGGACACTCTACAATGAGCAGTTCTTC	CASSEEVPGGTLYNEQFF
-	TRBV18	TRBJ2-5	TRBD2	TGTGCCAGCTCACCGGGACTAGCGGGGGGTCAAGAGACCCAGTACTTC	CASSPGLAGGQETQYF
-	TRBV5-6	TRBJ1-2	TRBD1	TGTGCCAGCAGCTTGATATGGACAGGGGGCCCGTTTTTTGGCTACACCTTC	CASSLIWTGGPFFGYTF
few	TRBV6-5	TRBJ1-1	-	TGTGCCAGCAGTTGGGCCGGCGCTGAAGCTTTCTTT	CASSWAGAEAFF
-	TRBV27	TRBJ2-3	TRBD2	TGTGCCAGCAGTTTCAAGGGACTAGCGGGTTCGGGGCGTACAGATACGCAGTATTTT	CASSFKGLAGSGRTDTQYF
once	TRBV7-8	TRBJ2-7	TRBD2	TGTGCCAGCAGCAGAGGACTAGCGGGTTACGAGCAGTACTTC	CASSRGLAGYEQYF
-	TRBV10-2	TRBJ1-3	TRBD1	TGCGCCAGCAGCCTGGGACAGGGCTCTGGAAACACCATATATTTT	CASSLGQGSGNTIYF
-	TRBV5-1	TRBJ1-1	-	TGCGCCAGCAGTTTCATACAGGCGACTGAAGCTTTCTTT	CASSFIQATEAFF
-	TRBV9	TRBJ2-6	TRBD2	TGTGCCAGCAGCGTAAGCCCCGGAGCGGGAGGTGGCTCTGGGGCCAACGTCCTGACTTTC	CASSVSPGAGGGSGANVLTF
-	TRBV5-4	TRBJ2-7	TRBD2	TGTGCCAGCAACTTAGCGGGGGGGCCCTACGAGCAGTACTTC	CASNLAGGPYEQYF
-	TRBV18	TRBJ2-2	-	TGTGCCAGCTCATCCCGACAGGACACCGGGGAGCTGTTTTTT	CASSSRQDTGELFF
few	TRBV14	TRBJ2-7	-	TGTGCCGCCGGTGAGCAGTACTTC	CAAGEQYF
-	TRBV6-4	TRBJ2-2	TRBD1	TGTGCCAGCAGTGACTCGACAGGGGGTGACGGGGAGCTGTTTTTT	CASSDSTGGDGELFF
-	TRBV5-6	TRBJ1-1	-	TGTGCCAGCAGCTTGTTCCGCATGGGCGGGGTTGAAGCTTTCTTT	CASSLFRMGGVEAFF